This T cell receptor beta chain was identified in a study of vaccination and CD4 T cells after COVID-19. Study background: Control wells got either CEFX epitopes, HIV-1 Nef peptides, or no peptide at all.

Researchers used the Oncomine TCR Beta short-read assay to sequence DNA from cultured CD4+ T cells. MiXCR was run by TCRdb on the PCR reads, yielding one entry per CDR3 protein. The sample has roughly 3,700 distinct CDR3 sequences, roughly 40% seen once; the top ten hold around 50%. Worth noting for this clonotype: The antigen remains undetermined.

Treatment given: roughly 11-day PBMC culture with coronavirus spike peptide pools or control peptides (ViraFEST assay). The V gene lost 1 base and the J gene lost 7 bases, with 20 bases spanning the gap. Per germline, CDR1 GTSNPN and CDR2 SVGIG (reference sequence). This CDR3 has 16 residues. V and J are TRBV30 and TRBJ2-1; no definite D call. The origin of this receptor is a human donor who had recovered from COVID-19. The material sequenced was CD4+ T cells from blood, cultured in vitro. The CDR3 region has the DNA TGTGCCTGGAGTGATCCCCTCATTGCGGATTATAATGAGCAGTTCTTC. Residues: CAWSDPLIADYNEQFF.